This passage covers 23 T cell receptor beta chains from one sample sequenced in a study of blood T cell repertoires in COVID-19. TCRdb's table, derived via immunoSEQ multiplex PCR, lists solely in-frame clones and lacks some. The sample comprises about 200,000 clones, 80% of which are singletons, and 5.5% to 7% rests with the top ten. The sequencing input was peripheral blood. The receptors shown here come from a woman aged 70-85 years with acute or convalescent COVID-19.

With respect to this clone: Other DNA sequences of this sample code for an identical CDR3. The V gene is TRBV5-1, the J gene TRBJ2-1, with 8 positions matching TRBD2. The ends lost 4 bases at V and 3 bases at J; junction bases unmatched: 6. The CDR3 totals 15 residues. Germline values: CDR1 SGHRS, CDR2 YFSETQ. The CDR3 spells CASSPTSGSYNEQFF. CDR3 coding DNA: TGCGCCAGCAGCCCCACTAGCGGAAGCTACAATGAGCAGTTCTTC.

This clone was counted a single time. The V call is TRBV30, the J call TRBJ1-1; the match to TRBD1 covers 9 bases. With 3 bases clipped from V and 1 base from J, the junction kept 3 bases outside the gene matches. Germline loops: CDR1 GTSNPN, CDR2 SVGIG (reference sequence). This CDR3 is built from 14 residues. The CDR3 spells CAWSKGQGNTEAFF. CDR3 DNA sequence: TGTGCCTGGAGCAAGGGACAGGGGAACACTGAAGCTTTCTTT.

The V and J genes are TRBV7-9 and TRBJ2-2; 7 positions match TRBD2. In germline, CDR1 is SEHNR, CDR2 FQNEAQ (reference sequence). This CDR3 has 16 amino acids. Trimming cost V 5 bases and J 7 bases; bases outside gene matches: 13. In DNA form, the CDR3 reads TGTGCCAGCAGCCATCCACGAGGGAGGGAAGGCGGGGAGCTGTTTTTT. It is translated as CASSHPRGREGGELFF. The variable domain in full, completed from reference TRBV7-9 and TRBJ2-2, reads DTGVSQNPRHKITKRGQNVTFRCDPISEHNRLYWYRQTLGQGPEFLTYFQNEAQLEKSRLLSDRFSAERPKGSFSTLEIQRTEQGDSAMYLCASSHPRGREGGELFFGEGSRLTVL.

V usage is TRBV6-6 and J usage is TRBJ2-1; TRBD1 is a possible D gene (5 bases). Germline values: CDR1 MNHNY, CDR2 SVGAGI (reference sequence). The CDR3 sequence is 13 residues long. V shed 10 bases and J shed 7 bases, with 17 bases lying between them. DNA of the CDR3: TGTGCCACCAGGAAAGACAAGGGGAATGAGCAGTTCTTC. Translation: CATRKDKGNEQFF.

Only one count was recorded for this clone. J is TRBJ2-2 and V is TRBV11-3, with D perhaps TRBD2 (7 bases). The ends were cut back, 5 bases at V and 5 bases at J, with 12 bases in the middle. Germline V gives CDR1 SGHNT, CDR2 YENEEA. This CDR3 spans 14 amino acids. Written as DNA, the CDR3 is TGTGCCAGCAGCCGAGGGGGGGCTACCGGGGAGCTGTTTTTT. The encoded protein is CASSRGGATGELFF.

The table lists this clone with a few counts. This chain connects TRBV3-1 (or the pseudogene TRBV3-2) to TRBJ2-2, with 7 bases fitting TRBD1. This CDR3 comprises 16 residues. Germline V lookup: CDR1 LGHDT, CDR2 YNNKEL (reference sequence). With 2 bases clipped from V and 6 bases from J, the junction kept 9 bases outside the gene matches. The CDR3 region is CASSQPGQIFPGELFF. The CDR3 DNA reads TGTGCCAGCAGCCAACCGGGACAGATCTTCCCCGGGGAGCTGTTTTTT.

The CDR3 sequence is CSAPQGLGYTF. The CDR3 DNA reads as TGCAGTGCTCCCCAGGGGCTTGGCTACACCTTC. V usage is TRBV20-1 and J usage is TRBJ1-2; the D gene is possibly TRBD1 (6 bases). This CDR3 contains 11 residues. The ends were cut back, 5 bases at V and 7 bases at J, with 11 bases in the middle. Germline V lookup: CDR1 DFQATT, CDR2 SNEGSKA (reference sequence).

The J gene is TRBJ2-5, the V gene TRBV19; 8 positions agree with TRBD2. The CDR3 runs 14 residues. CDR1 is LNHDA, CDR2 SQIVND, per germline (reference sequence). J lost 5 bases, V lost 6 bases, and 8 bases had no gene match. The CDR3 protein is CASSNIAGSETQYF. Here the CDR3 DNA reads TGTGCCAGTAGCAACATAGCGGGAAGTGAGACCCAGTACTTC.

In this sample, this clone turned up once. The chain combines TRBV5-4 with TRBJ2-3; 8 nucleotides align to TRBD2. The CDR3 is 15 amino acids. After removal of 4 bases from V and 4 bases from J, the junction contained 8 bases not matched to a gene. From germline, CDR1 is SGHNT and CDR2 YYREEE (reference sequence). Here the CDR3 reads CASSLPGLASDTQYF. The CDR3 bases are TGTGCCAGCAGCCTACCCGGACTAGCTTCAGATACGCAGTATTTT.

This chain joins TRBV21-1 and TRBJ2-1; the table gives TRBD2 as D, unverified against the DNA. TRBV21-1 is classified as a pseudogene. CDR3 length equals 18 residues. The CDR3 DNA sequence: TGTGCCAGCAGCGTACGACTAGCGGGAGGGCCGGGCTACAATGAGCAGTTCTTC. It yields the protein CASSVRLAGGPGYNEQFF.

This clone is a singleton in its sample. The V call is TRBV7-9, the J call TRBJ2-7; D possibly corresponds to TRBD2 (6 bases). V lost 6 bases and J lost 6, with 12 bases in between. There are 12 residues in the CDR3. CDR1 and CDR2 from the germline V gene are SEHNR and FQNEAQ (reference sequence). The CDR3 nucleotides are TGTGCCAGCAGAAAGGAGGGCTCCGAGCAGTACTTC. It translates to CASRKEGSEQYF.

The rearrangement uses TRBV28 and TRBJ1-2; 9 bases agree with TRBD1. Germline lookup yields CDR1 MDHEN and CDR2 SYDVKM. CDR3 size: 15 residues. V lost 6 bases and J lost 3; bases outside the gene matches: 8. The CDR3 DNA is TGTGCCAGCAGGGAGACAGGGGGAATTGACTATGGCTACACCTTC. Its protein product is CASRETGGIDYGYTF.

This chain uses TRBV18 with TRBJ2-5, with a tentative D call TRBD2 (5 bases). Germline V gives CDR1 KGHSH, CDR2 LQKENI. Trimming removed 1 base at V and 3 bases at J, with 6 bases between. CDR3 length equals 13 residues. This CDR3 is CASSPQREETQYF. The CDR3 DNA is TGTGCCAGCTCACCACAGAGGGAAGAGACCCAGTACTTC.

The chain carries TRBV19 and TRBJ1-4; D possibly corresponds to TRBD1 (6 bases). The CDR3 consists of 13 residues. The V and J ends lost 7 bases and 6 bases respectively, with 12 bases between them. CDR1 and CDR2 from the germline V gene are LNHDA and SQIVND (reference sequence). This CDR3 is CASTGGGDEKLFF. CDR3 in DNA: TGTGCCAGTACCGGCGGGGGCGATGAAAAACTGTTTTTT.

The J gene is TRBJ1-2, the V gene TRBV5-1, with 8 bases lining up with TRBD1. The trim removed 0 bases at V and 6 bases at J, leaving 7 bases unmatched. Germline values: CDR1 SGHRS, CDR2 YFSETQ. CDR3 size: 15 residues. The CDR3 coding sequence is TGCGCCAGCAGCTTGGGGACAGGGAAAGGGGATGGCTACACCTTC. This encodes CASSLGTGKGDGYTF.

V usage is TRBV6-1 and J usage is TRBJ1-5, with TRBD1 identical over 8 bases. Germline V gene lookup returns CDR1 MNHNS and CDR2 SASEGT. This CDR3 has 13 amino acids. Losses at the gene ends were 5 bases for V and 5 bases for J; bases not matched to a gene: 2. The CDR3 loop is CASSQGADQPQHF. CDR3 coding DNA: TGTGCCAGCAGTCAGGGGGCAGATCAGCCCCAGCATTTT.

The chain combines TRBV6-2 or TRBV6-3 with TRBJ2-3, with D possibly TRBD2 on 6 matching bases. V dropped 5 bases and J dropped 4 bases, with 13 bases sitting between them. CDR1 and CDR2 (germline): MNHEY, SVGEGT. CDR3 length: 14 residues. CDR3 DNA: TGTGCCAGCAGTCCCTGGGGGGTCGCAGATACGCAGTATTTT. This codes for CASSPWGVADTQYF.

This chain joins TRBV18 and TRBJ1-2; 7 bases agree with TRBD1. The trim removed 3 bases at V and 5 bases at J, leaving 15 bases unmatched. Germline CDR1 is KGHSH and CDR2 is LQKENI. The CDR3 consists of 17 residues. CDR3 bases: TGTGCCAGCTCACCCCTCCACGGGCAGGGGGGTAGGTATGGCTACACCTTC. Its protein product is CASSPLHGQGGRYGYTF.

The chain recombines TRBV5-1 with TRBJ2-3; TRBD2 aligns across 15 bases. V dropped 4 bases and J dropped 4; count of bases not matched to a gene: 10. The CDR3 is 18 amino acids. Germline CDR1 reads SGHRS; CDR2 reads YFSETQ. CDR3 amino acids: CASSPPPGLAGGADTQYF. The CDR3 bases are TGCGCCAGCAGCCCCCCGCCGGGACTAGCGGGAGGAGCAGATACGCAGTATTTT.

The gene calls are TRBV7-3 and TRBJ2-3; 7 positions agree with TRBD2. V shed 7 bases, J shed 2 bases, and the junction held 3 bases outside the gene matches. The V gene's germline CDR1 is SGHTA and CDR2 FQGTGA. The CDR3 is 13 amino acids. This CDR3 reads CASKAGVTDTQYF. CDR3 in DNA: TGTGCCAGCAAGGCGGGAGTCACAGATACGCAGTATTTT.

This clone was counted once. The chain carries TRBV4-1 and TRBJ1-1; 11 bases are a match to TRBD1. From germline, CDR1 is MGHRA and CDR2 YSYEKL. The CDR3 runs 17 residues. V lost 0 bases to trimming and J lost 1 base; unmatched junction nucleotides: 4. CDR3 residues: CASSQDGDRGANTEAFF. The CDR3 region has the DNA TGCGCCAGCAGCCAAGATGGGGACAGGGGGGCGAACACTGAAGCTTTCTTT.

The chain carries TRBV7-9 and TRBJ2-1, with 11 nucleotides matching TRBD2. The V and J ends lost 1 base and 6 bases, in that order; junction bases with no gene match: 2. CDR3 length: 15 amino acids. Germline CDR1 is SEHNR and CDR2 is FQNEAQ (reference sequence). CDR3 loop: CASSLVLAGVNEQFF. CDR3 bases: TGTGCCAGCAGCTTAGTACTAGCGGGAGTCAATGAGCAGTTCTTC.

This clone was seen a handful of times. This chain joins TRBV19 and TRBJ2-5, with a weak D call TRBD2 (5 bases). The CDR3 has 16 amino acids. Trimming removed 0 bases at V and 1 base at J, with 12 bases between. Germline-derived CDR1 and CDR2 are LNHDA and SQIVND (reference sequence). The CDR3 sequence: CASSIDRRGRQETQYF. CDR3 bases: TGTGCCAGTAGTATAGATCGTAGAGGGCGCCAAGAGACCCAGTACTTC.